Below are 29 T cell receptor beta chains sequenced from a single sample in a study of blood T cell repertoires in COVID-19. Assay used: immunoSEQ multiplex PCR; TCRdb lists only in-frame clones, some missing. Of roughly 64,000 clones listed, 70% to 85% are singletons. Sequences were obtained from peripheral blood. These receptors originate from an older woman with acute or convalescent COVID-19.

The CDR3 DNA sequence: TGCAGCGGAACGACAGGCTCTGTCTCTGGAAACACCATATATTTT. Translated, it gives CSGTTGSVSGNTIYF. V and J are TRBV29-1 and TRBJ1-3, with D possibly being TRBD1 (6 bases). Germline CDR1 reads SQVTM; CDR2 reads ANQGSEA. Trimming cost V 7 bases and J 0 bases, with 16 bases left between them. CDR3 size: 15 residues.

V gene TRBV6-5 combines with J gene TRBJ1-5, with 8 bases fitting TRBD1. The germline gives CDR1 MNHEY, CDR2 SVGAGI. The CDR3 is made up of 12 amino acids. V shed 10 bases, J shed 6 bases, and the junction held 5 bases outside the gene matches. CDR3 in DNA: TGTGCCACCAGGGGGCTGAGTCAGCCCCAGCATTTT. It is translated as CATRGLSQPQHF.

The chain recombines TRBV18 with TRBJ1-2; tentatively, D is TRBD1 (6 bases). This CDR3 has 14 amino acids. Trimming cost V 0 bases and J 5 bases, with 10 bases left between them. Germline V lookup: CDR1 KGHSH, CDR2 LQKENI. As DNA, the CDR3 is TGTGCCAGCTCACCACCAAGCAGGGGATATGGCTACACCTTC. Amino acid sequence: CASSPPSRGYGYTF.

In DNA form, the CDR3 reads TGTGCCAGCAGCTTAGCCTTGATAGCGGGGGGGCAAGAGACCCAGTACTTC. Translated: CASSLALIAGGQETQYF. J is TRBJ2-5 and V is TRBV7-7; TRBD2 matches 11 bases. V dropped 0 bases and J dropped 2; count of bases not matched to a gene: 5. The CDR3 runs to 17 residues. The germline CDR1 and CDR2 sequences are SSHAT and FNYEAQ (reference sequence).

This clone was observed a few times. The chain employs TRBV29-1 and TRBJ2-7; 8 bases agree with TRBD2. Germline CDR1 reads SQVTM; CDR2 reads ANQGSEA. The CDR3 covers 11 residues. J gave up 7 bases and V 5 bases, and 4 bases lay outside the gene matches. The CDR3, as DNA: TGCAGCGTTAGCGGGGGAACAGAGCAGTACTTC. This encodes CSVSGGTEQYF.

The CDR3, as DNA: TGTGCCAGTACCAACAGGGGGGGAAATCAGCCCCAGCATTTT. Translation: CASTNRGGNQPQHF. The chain has TRBV19 and TRBJ1-5; the match to TRBD1 covers 8 bases. The V segment lost 7 bases and the J segment 4 bases; nucleotides outside the gene matches: 6. Germline CDR1 LNHDA, CDR2 SQIVND (reference sequence). The CDR3 has 14 amino acids.

The chain uses TRBV2 and TRBJ2-7; 7 nucleotides line up with TRBD1. CDR1 is SNHLY and CDR2 is FYNNEI in the germline V gene. The CDR3 covers 12 residues. Losses at the gene ends were 6 bases for V and 3 bases for J; bases not matched to a gene: 2. The CDR3 spells CASRRTGYEQYF. Here the CDR3 DNA reads TGTGCCAGCAGGAGGACAGGCTACGAGCAGTACTTC.

V and J are TRBV6-2 or TRBV6-3 and TRBJ1-2, with TRBD1 identical over 7 bases. With 5 bases clipped from V and 7 bases from J, the junction kept 4 bases outside the gene matches. Germline CDR1 MNHEY, CDR2 SVGEGT. The CDR3 is made up of 12 amino acids. The CDR3 DNA sequence: TGTGCCAGCAGTCTGGGGACAGTTGGCTACACCTTC. It encodes CASSLGTVGYTF.

The chain is built from TRBV7-9 and TRBJ2-7; D is undetermined. CDR3 length: 13 amino acids. The germline gives CDR1 SEHNR, CDR2 FQNEAQ (reference sequence). Trimming shortened V by 5 bases and J by 3 bases, and 11 bases separated the two germline ends. The CDR3 region is CASSILPYYEQYF. The CDR3 bases are TGTGCCAGCAGCATACTGCCTTACTACGAGCAGTACTTC.

The genes are TRBV5-1 and TRBJ1-1; D gene uncertain. CDR3 length equals 16 residues. Germline V gene lookup returns CDR1 SGHRS and CDR2 YFSETQ. With 0 bases removed from V and 3 bases from J, the gap between germline ends came to 15 bases. The DNA for the CDR3 is TGCGCCAGCAGCTTGGGGTCGGGGAGGGCCGACACTGAAGCTTTCTTT. Translating it yields CASSLGSGRADTEAFF.

The chain joins TRBV10-3 to TRBJ2-2; 10 bases align to TRBD1. The CDR3 loop spans 15 amino acids. V was pared by 6 bases and J by 4 bases, with 5 bases of the junction left unmatched. Germline CDR1 reads ENHRY; CDR2 reads SYGVKD. The CDR3 DNA reads TGTGCCATCAGCAGGACAGGGGGGAGCACCGGGGAGCTGTTTTTT. Encoded protein: CAISRTGGSTGELFF.

V and J are TRBV27 and TRBJ1-5, with D possibly matching TRBD1 (6 bases). The CDR3 is made up of 16 amino acids. Trimming stripped 1 base from V and 6 bases from J, with 16 bases between. CDR1 MNHEY and CDR2 SMNVEV come from the germline V gene (reference sequence). The CDR3 spells CASSLWGQHEGQPQHF. CDR3 DNA: TGTGCCAGCAGTTTATGGGGGCAACACGAGGGTCAGCCCCAGCATTTT.

Written as DNA, the CDR3 is TGTGCCAGCGAGGGGACTGCAGAAAACATTCAGTACTTC. It is translated as CASEGTAENIQYF. The chain uses TRBV2 and TRBJ2-4; tentatively, D is TRBD2 (6 bases). V was clipped by 8 bases and J by 5 bases, with 13 bases between them. Germline CDR1 SNHLY, CDR2 FYNNEI. The CDR3 is 13 amino acids.

This clone is classed as medium-sized (0.01 to 0.1%). The chain carries TRBV6-5 and TRBJ2-1, with TRBD2 as a possible D gene (5 bases). The CDR3 contains 13 residues. The germline V gene encodes CDR1 MNHEY and CDR2 SVGAGI. Trimming pared 2 bases from V and 3 bases from J, leaving 5 bases between. This chain's CDR3 is CASSYGGYNEQFF. The DNA of the CDR3 is TGTGCCAGCAGTTACGGAGGCTACAATGAGCAGTTCTTC.

To note about this clone: The sample carries other DNA sequences with the same CDR3. The rearrangement links TRBV3-1 (or the pseudogene TRBV3-2) to TRBJ1-5; 8 bases agree with TRBD1. This CDR3 spans 15 amino acids. The junction had 3 bases not matched to a gene; V was cut back by 4 bases and J by 1 base. Germline V gives CDR1 LGHDT, CDR2 YNNKEL (reference sequence). The CDR3: CASSLGQDSNQPQHF. Here the CDR3 DNA reads TGTGCCAGCAGCCTGGGACAGGACAGCAATCAGCCCCAGCATTTT.

This clone was observed once. The V and J genes are TRBV4-1 and TRBJ2-1; D is perhaps TRBD2 (6 bases). Germline CDR1 reads MGHRA; CDR2 reads YSYEKL. CDR3 length: 17 amino acids. The ends were cut back, 5 bases at V and 8 bases at J, with 25 bases in the middle. CDR3 amino acids: CASSFQLAGYITHEQFF. CDR3 sequence (DNA): TGCGCCAGCAGCTTCCAACTAGCCGGTTATATAACGCATGAGCAGTTCTTC.

The chain is built from TRBV3-1 (or the pseudogene TRBV3-2) and TRBJ1-1, with a weak D call TRBD1 (5 bases). V was shortened by 2 bases and J by 4 bases, with 14 bases between the two germline ends. Germline loops: CDR1 LGHDT, CDR2 YNNKEL (reference sequence). This CDR3 contains 15 residues. CDR3 coding DNA: TGTGCCAGCAGCCAACCCAGGACGGGGGGCACTGAAGCTTTCTTT. This sequence encodes CASSQPRTGGTEAFF.

This chain joins TRBV3-1 (or the pseudogene TRBV3-2) and TRBJ2-3, with 9 bases that match TRBD2. The CDR3 is 17 amino acids. Germline CDR1 and CDR2: LGHDT and YNNKEL (reference sequence). After removal of 4 bases from V and 7 bases from J, the junction contained 15 bases not matched to a gene. The CDR3 coding sequence is TGTGCCAGCAGCCGAACAACCCCCGGGACTAGCCCCCATACGCAGTATTTT. Protein: CASSRTTPGTSPHTQYF.

The J gene is TRBJ1-4, the V gene TRBV5-1; 7 bases align to TRBD1. The CDR3 is 14 amino acids. With V trimmed by 4 bases and J by 5 bases, 5 bases remained unmatched. Per germline, CDR1 SGHRS and CDR2 YFSETQ. CDR3 protein: CASSGGQQNEKLFF. The DNA for the CDR3 is TGCGCCAGCAGCGGGGGACAGCAGAATGAAAAACTGTTTTTT.

The genes are TRBV30 and TRBJ1-2, with 9 bases fitting TRBD1. The V gene end was trimmed by 3 bases and the J gene end by 2 bases; junction bases not matched to a gene: 4. This CDR3 region has 14 residues. Per the germline V gene, CDR1 is GTSNPN and CDR2 is SVGIG (reference sequence). The CDR3 region is CAWSPGTGNYGYTF. The CDR3 coding sequence is TGTGCCTGGAGCCCCGGGACAGGGAACTATGGCTACACCTTC.

The genes are TRBV12-3 or TRBV12-4 and TRBJ2-2; D gene uncertain. V was shortened by 5 bases and J by 3 bases, with 4 bases between the two germline ends. The CDR3 contains 12 residues. In nucleotides, the CDR3 is TGTGCCAGCAGTCGTTACACCGGGGAGCTGTTTTTT. Protein sequence: CASSRYTGELFF.

The gene calls are TRBV2 and TRBJ1-2; 9 bases are a match to TRBD1. With 6 bases clipped from V and 4 bases from J, the junction kept 3 bases outside the gene matches. The germline V gene encodes CDR1 SNHLY and CDR2 FYNNEI. The CDR3 spans 13 residues. CDR3 DNA: TGTGCCAGCAGGGGACAGGGCCTCTATGGCTACACCTTC. It encodes CASRGQGLYGYTF.

This clone occurred once. At one end the junction does not follow the germline gene, possibly because of a read error. Other DNA sequences within the sample encode an identical CDR3. The chain carries TRBV7-9 and TRBJ2-7; maybe TRBD1 (5 bases). Germline V gene data show CDR1 as SEHNR and CDR2 as FQNEAQ (reference sequence). The CDR3 spans 12 residues. The CDR3 spells CASSAGYREQYF. For the CDR3, the DNA is TGTGCTAGCAGCGCAGGGTATCGCGAGCAGTACTTC.

The V call is TRBV4-2, the J call TRBJ1-1; D gene unclear. The CDR3 length is 14 residues. Trimming took 0 bases from V and 0 from J, leaving 5 bases between them. The germline V gene encodes CDR1 LGHNA and CDR2 YNFKEQ. Here the CDR3 DNA reads TGTGCCAGCAGCCAAGATACGGTGAACACTGAAGCTTTCTTT. This codes for CASSQDTVNTEAFF.

The chain is built from TRBV9 and TRBJ1-1; TRBD1 is a possible D gene (5 bases). Looked up from germline, CDR1 is SGDLS and CDR2 is YYNGEE. The CDR3 runs 14 residues. V lost 3 bases to trimming and J lost 1 base, with 10 bases between them. The CDR3 reads CASSAGIGNTEAFF. CDR3 coding DNA: TGTGCCAGCAGCGCAGGGATAGGGAACACTGAAGCTTTCTTT.

The rearrangement joins TRBV7-3 to TRBJ2-5; the D is unclear. The CDR3 runs to 11 residues. Germline values: CDR1 SGHTA, CDR2 FQGTGA. V dropped 7 bases and J dropped 5 bases, with 8 bases sitting between them. CDR3 in amino acids: CASMPRETQYF. The DNA for the CDR3 is TGTGCCAGCATGCCTCGGGAGACCCAGTACTTC.

CDR3 sequence: CASSPGAGGPVGETQYF. Written as DNA, the CDR3 is TGTGCCAGCAGCCCTGGAGCGGGGGGGCCGGTTGGAGAGACCCAGTACTTC. The V gene is TRBV9, the J gene TRBJ2-5; 10 positions agree with TRBD2. V was pared by 4 bases and J by 4 bases, with 13 bases of the junction left unmatched. Germline CDR1 is SGDLS and CDR2 is YYNGEE. This CDR3 contains 17 residues. Variable domain in full (rest from reference TRBV9 and TRBJ2-5): DSGVTQTPKHLITATGQRVTLRCSPRSGDLSVYWYQQSLDQGLQFLIQYYNGEERAKGNILERFSAQQFPDLHSELNLSSLELGDSALYFCASSPGAGGPVGETQYFGPGTRLLVL.

This chain uses TRBV19 with TRBJ1-5, with D unclear. Germline CDR1 is LNHDA and CDR2 is SQIVND (reference sequence). The germline V and J ends were trimmed by 1 base and 11 bases, with 12 bases remaining between them. CDR3 length: 13 residues. The DNA of the CDR3 is TGTGCCAGTAGTATAGGAAGATTGGAGTCCCAGCATTTT. This encodes CASSIGRLESQHF.

Comments on this clone: The junction does not match germline at one end; this may be a read error. The V call is TRBV4-1, the J call TRBJ2-7, with D perhaps matching TRBD2 (6 bases). CDR3 length equals 14 residues. Germline V gene data show CDR1 as MGHRA and CDR2 as YSYEKL. CDR3 in DNA: TGCGCCAGCAGCGGAACCCCTCAATTCGGGAGCCCGATCTTC. Its translation: CASSGTPQFGSPIF.